This T cell receptor beta chain was sequenced during a study of Ad26.COV2.S vaccination and SARS-CoV-2 variants. The overall study: The Ad26.COV2.S arm of the COV1001 trial was where the donor was placed. Once or twice, 56 days apart, Ad26.COV2.S was delivered intramuscularly. General observations from the study: Recipients of vaccine and of placebo showed similar breadth of their non-spike TCR repertoires.

Repertoires were generated with immunoSEQ multiplex PCR, while TCRdb's copy carries only in-frame clones and drops some. The sample records some 350,000 clones, 75% to 90% being singletons. Treatment reported: some 20 received Ad26.COV2.S at low or high dose, single or two shots; about 5 received placebo; per-sample allocation not given. Day 63 following the first vaccine or placebo injection was when the samples were taken. Cohort 1b enrolled adults aged 18-55 years in Boston. Remarks on this clone: The antigen is undetermined.

Germline CDR1 SGHRS, CDR2 YFSETQ. The CDR3 length is 14 residues. With V trimmed by 4 bases and J by 7 bases, 7 bases remained unmatched. Material: peripheral blood, obtained in a trial of Ad26.COV2.S vaccine versus placebo. The chain couples TRBV5-1 to TRBJ2-1, with 8 bases matching TRBD1. The receptor comes from a person between 18 and 59 years old who received the Ad26.COV2.S COVID-19 vaccine or a placebo. CDR3 sequence (DNA): TGCGCCAGCAGCACCCGACAGGGGAGTAATGAGCAGTTCTTC. Its translation is CASSTRQGSNEQFF. The whole variable domain, remainder taken from reference TRBV5-1 and TRBJ2-1, is KAGVTQTPRYLIKTRGQQVTLSCSPISGHRSVSWYQQTPGQGLQFLFEYFSETQRNKGNFPGRFSGRQFSNSRSEMNVSTLELGDSALYLCASSTRQGSNEQFFGPGTRLTVL.